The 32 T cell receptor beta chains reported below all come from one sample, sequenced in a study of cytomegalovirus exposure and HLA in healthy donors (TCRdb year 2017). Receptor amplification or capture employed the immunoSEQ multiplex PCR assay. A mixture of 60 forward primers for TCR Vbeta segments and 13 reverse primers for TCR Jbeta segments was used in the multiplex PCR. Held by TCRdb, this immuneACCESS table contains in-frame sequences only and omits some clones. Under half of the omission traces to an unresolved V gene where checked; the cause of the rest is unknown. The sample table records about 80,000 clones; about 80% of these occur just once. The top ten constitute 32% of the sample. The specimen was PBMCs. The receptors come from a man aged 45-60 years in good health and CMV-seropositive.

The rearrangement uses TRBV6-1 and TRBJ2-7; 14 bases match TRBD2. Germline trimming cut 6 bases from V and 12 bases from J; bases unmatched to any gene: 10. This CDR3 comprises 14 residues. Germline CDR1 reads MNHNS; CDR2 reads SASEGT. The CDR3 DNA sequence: TGTGCCAGCAGCTCCGGGACTAGCGGGAGTAGCAGGTACTTC. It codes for CASSSGTSGSSRYF.

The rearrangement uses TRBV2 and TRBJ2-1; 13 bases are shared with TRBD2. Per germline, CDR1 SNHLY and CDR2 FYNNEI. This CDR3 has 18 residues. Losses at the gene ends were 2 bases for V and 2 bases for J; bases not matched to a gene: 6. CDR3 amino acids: CASSERLLAGGPYNEQFF. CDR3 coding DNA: TGTGCCAGCAGTGAACGCCTACTAGCGGGAGGGCCCTACAATGAGCAGTTCTTC.

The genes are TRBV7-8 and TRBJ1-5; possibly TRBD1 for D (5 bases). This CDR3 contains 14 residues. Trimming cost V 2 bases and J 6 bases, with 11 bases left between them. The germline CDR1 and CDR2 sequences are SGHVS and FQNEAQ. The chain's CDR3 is CASSLLGVGQPQHF. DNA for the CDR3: TGTGCCAGCAGCTTACTAGGGGTAGGTCAGCCCCAGCATTTT.

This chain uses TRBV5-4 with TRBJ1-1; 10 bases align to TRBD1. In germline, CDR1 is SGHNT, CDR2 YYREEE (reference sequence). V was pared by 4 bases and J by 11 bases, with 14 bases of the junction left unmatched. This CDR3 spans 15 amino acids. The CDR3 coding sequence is TGTGCCAGCAGCACCCGACAGGGGGCGCAAGACGGGGCTTTCTTT. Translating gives CASSTRQGAQDGAFF.

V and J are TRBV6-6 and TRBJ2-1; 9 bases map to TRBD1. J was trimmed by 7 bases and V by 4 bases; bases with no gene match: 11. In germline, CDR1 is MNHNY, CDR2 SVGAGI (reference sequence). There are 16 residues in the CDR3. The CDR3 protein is CASSSSGTGMTNEQFF. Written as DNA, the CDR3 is TGTGCCAGCAGTTCTTCCGGGACAGGGATGACAAATGAGCAGTTCTTC.

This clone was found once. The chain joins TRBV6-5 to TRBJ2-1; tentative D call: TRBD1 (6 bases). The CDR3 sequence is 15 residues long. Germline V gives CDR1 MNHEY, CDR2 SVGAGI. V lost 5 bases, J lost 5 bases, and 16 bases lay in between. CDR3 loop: CASSPGTTYDNEQFF. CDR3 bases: TGTGCCAGCAGTCCCGGGACAACCTATGACAATGAGCAGTTCTTC.

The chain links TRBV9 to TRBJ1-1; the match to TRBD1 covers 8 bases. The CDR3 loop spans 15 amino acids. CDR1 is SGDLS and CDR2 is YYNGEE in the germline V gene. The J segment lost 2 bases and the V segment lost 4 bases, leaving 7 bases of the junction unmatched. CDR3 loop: CASSTSTGANTEAFF. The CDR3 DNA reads TGTGCCAGCAGCACATCGACAGGGGCTAACACTGAAGCTTTCTTT.

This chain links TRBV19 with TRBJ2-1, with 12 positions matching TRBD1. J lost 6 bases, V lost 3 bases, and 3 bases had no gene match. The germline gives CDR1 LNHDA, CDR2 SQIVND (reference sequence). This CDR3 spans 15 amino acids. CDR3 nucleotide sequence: TGTGCCAGTAGTATGGGACAGGGGGCGATCAATGAGCAGTTCTTC. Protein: CASSMGQGAINEQFF.

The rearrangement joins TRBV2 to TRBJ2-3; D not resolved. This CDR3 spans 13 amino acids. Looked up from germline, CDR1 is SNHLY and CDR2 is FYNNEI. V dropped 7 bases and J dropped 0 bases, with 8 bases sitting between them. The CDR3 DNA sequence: TGTGCCAGCATGGCCACCAGCACAGATACGCAGTATTTT. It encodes CASMATSTDTQYF.

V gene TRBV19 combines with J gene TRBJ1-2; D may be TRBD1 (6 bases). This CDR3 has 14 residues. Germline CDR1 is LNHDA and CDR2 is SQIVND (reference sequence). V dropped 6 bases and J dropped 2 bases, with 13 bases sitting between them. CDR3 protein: CASRTDSGNYGYTF. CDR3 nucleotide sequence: TGTGCCAGTAGAACGGACAGTGGGAACTATGGCTACACCTTC.

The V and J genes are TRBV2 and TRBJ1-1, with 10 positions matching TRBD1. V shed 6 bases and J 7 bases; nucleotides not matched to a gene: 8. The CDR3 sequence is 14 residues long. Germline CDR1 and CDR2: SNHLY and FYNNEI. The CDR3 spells CASRYTTGGIEAFF. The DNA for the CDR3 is TGTGCCAGCAGGTATACGACAGGGGGCATTGAAGCTTTCTTT.

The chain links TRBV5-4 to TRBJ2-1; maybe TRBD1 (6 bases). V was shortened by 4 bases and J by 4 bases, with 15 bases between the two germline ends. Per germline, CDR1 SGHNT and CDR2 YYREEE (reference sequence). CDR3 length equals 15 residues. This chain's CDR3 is CASSPGRDNYNEQFF. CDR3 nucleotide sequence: TGTGCCAGCAGCCCCGGACGGGACAATTACAATGAGCAGTTCTTC. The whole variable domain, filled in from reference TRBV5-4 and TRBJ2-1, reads ETGVTQSPTHLIKTRGQQVTLRCSSQSGHNTVSWYQQALGQGPQFIFQYYREEENGRGNFPPRFSGLQFPNYSSELNVNALELDDSALYLCASSPGRDNYNEQFFGPGTRLTVL.

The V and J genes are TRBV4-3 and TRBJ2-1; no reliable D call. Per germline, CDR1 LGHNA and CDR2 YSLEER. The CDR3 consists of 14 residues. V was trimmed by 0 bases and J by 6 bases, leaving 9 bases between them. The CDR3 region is CASSQDRGGNEQFF. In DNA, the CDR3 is TGCGCCAGCAGCCAAGATCGAGGTGGCAATGAGCAGTTCTTC.

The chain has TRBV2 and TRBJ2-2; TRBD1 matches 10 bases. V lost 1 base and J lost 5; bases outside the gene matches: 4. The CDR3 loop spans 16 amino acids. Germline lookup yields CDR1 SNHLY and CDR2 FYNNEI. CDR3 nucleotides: TGTGCCAGCAGTGAAGGGGACAGGGGATGGACCGGGGAGCTGTTTTTT. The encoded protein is CASSEGDRGWTGELFF.

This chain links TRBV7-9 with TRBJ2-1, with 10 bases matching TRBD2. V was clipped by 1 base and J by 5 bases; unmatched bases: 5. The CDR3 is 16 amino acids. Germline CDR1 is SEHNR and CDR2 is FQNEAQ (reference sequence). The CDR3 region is CASSLDSGRHHNEQFF. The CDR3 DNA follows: TGTGCCAGCAGCTTAGATAGCGGGAGGCACCACAATGAGCAGTTCTTC.

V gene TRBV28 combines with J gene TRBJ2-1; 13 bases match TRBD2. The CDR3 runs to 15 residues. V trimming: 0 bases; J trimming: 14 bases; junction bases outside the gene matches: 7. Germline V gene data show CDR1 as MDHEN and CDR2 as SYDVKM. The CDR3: CASSLWGLAGNREFF. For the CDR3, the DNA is TGTGCCAGCAGTTTATGGGGACTAGCGGGAAACAGGGAGTTCTTC.

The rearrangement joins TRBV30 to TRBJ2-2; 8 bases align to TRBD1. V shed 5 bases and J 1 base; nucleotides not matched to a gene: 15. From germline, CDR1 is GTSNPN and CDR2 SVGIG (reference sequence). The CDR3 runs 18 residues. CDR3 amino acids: CAWAPGTGESVNTGELFF. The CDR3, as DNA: TGTGCCTGGGCCCCTGGGACAGGCGAATCCGTGAACACCGGGGAGCTGTTTTTT.

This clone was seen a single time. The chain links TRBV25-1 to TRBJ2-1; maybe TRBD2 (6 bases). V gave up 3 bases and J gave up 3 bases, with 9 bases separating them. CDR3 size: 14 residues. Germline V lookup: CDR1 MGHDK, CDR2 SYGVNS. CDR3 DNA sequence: TGTGCCAGCAGTGATACGGGAGACTACAATGAGCAGTTCTTC. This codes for CASSDTGDYNEQFF.

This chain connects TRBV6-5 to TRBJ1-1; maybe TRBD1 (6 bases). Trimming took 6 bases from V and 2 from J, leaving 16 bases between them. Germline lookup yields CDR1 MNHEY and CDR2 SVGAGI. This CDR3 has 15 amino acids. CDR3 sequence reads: CASSDRDTGNTEAFF. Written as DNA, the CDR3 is TGTGCCAGCAGCGACCGGGACACAGGAAACACTGAAGCTTTCTTT.

CDR3 in amino acids: CASSQEWGEWREAQCIQFF. In DNA, the CDR3 is TGCGCCAGCAGCCAAGAGTGGGGGGAGTGGAGGGAAGCCCAATGTATCCAGTTCTTC. This chain links TRBV4-1 with TRBJ2-1; TRBD2 is a possible D gene (6 bases). CDR3 length: 19 residues. In germline, CDR1 is MGHRA, CDR2 YSYEKL. Trimming removed 0 bases at V and 13 bases at J, with 31 bases between.

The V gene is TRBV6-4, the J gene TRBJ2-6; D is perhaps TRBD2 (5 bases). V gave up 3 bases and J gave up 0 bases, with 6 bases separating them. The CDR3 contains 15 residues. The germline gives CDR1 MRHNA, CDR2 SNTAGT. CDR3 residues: CASSEGSSGANVLTF. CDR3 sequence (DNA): TGTGCCAGCAGTGAGGGGAGCTCTGGGGCCAACGTCCTGACTTTC.

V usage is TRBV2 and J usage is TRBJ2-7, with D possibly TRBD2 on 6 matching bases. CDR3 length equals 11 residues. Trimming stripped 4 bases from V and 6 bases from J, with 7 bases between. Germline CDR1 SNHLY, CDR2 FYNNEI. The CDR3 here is CASSGTTEQYF. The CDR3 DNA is TGTGCCAGCAGTGGGACTACCGAGCAGTACTTC.

CDR3: CASSYGSGTASHGYTF. In DNA, the CDR3 is TGCGCCAGCAGCTACGGCTCCGGGACAGCGTCTCATGGCTACACCTTC. The chain recombines TRBV4-1 with TRBJ1-2; 7 nucleotides match TRBD1. CDR3 length: 16 amino acids. After removal of 5 bases from V and 6 bases from J, the junction contained 15 bases not matched to a gene. The germline CDR1 and CDR2 sequences are MGHRA and YSYEKL.

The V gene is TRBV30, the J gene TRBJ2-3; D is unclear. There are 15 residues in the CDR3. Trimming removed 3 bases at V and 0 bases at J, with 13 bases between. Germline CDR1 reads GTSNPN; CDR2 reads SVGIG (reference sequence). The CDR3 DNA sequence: TGTGCCTGGAGAGGTGACTTTTCTAGCACAGATACGCAGTATTTT. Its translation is CAWRGDFSSTDTQYF. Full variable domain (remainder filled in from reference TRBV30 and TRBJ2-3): SQTIHQWPATLVQPVGSPLSLECTVEGTSNPNLYWYRQAAGRGLQLLFYSVGIGQISSEVPQNLSASRPQDRQFILSSKKLLLSDSGFYLCAWRGDFSSTDTQYFGPGTRLTVL.

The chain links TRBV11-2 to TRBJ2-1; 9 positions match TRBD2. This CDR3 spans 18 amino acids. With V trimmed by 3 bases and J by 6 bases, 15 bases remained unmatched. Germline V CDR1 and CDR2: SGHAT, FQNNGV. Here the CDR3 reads CASSFFYSLAGVSNEQFF. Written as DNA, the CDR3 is TGTGCCAGCAGCTTTTTTTATTCACTAGCGGGTGTTTCCAATGAGCAGTTCTTC.

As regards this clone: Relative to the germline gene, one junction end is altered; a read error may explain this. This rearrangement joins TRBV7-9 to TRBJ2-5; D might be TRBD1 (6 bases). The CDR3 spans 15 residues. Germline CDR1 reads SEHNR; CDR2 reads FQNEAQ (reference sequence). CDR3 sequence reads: CSSSRDTAYQETQYF. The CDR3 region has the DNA TGTTCCAGCAGCCGGGACACCGCTTACCAAGAGACCCAGTACTTC.

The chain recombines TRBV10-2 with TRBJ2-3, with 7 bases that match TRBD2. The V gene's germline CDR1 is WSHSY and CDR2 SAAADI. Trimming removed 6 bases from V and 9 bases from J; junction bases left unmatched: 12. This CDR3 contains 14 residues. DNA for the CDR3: TGCGCCAGCAGCCCCGGGACTACTCCGATAACGCAGTATTTT. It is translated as CASSPGTTPITQYF.

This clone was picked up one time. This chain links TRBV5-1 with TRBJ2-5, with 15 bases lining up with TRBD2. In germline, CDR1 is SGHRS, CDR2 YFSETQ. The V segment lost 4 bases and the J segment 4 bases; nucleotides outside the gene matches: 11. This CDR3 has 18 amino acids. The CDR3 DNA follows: TGCGCCAGCAGCCAACCTGGACTAGCGGGAGGGGCTGGAGAGACCCAGTACTTC. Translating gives CASSQPGLAGGAGETQYF.

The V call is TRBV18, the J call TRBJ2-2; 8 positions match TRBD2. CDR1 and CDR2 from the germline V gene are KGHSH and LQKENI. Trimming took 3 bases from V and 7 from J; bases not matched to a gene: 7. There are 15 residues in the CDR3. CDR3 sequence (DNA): TGTGCCAGCTCACCCCGGGAGGGCCGTGGCGGGGAGCTGTTTTTT. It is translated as CASSPREGRGGELFF.

CDR3 bases: TGTGCCAGTAGAGGGGCTCAAGAGACCCAGTACTTC. Translating gives CASRGAQETQYF. The chain links TRBV19 to TRBJ2-5, with D tentatively TRBD1 (5 bases). Germline V gene data show CDR1 as LNHDA and CDR2 as SQIVND (reference sequence). Trimming left V 6 bases short and J 2 bases short, with 7 bases between. The CDR3 runs to 12 residues.

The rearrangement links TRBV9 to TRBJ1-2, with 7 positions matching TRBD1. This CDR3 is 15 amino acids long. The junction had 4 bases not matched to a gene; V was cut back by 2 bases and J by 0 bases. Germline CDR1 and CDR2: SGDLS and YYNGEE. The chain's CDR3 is CASSVAQGANYGYTF. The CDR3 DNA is TGTGCCAGCAGCGTTGCCCAGGGGGCTAACTATGGCTACACCTTC. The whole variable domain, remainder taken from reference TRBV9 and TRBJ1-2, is DSGVTQTPKHLITATGQRVTLRCSPRSGDLSVYWYQQSLDQGLQFLIQYYNGEERAKGNILERFSAQQFPDLHSELNLSSLELGDSALYFCASSVAQGANYGYTFGSGTRLTVV.

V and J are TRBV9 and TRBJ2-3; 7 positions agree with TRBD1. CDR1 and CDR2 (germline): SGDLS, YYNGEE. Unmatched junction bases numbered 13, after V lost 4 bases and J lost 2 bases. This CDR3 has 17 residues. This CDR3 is CASSPGTQGTYTDTQYF. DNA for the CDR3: TGTGCCAGCAGCCCAGGAACACAGGGGACCTACACAGATACGCAGTATTTT.